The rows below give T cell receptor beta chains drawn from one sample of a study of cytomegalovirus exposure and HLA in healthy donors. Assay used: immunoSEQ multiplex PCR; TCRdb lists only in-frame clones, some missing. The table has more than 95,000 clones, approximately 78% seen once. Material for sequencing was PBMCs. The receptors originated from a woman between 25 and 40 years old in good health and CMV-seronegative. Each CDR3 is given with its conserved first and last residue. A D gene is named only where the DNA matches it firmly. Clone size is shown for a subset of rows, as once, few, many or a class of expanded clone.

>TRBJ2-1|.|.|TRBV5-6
TGTGCCAGCAGCCGCCTAGCGACCGGCAATGAGCAGTTCTTC
CASSRLATGNEQFF
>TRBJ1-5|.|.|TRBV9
TGTGCCAGCAGCGTAGGGGCAGATAGCAATCAGCCCCAGCATTTT
CASSVGADSNQPQHF
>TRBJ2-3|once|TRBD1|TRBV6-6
TGTGCCAGCAGTCTCCTCAGGACAGGGATCACAGATACGCAGTATTTT
CASSLLRTGITDTQYF
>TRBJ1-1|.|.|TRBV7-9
TGTGCCAGCAGCTTGCAAGGAGTCACTGAAGCTTTCTTT
CASSLQGVTEAFF
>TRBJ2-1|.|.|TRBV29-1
TGCAGCGTAGAGCCGGGTTTAGGGGCCTACAATGAGCAGTTCTTC
CSVEPGLGAYNEQFF
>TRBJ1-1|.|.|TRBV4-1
TGCGCCAGCAGTTTAATGGGGGGTGGGGGTTTCACTGAAGCTTTCTTT
CASSLMGGGGFTEAFF
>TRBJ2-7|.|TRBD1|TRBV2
TGTGCCAGCAGCCCCGGGACAGGTTACGAGCAGTACTTC
CASSPGTGYEQYF
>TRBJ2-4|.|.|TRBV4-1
TGCGCCAGCAGCCGGGACTCGGATCTAGCCAAAAACATTCAGTACTTC
CASSRDSDLAKNIQYF
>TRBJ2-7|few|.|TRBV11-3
TGTGCCAGCAGCTTAGTAGGAGGGGAAGCGCAGTACTTC
CASSLVGGEAQYF
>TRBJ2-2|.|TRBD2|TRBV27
TGTGCCAGCAGTTTAGTTAAAGGAGCGGGAGCCGGGGAGCTGTTTTTT
CASSLVKGAGAGELFF
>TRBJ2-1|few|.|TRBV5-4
TGTGCCAGCAGCAAGGGACAAATCCGAGATGAGCAGTTCTTC
CASSKGQIRDEQFF
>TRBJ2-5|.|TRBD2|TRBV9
TGTGCCAGCAGCGTCGGGACTAGCGGGGGGGACCAAGAGACCCAGTACTTC
CASSVGTSGGDQETQYF
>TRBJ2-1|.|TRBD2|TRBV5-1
TGCGCCAGCAGCCCAAATAGCGGGAGCGGGGACAATGAGCAGTTCTTC
CASSPNSGSGDNEQFF
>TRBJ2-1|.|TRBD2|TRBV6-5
TGTGCCAGCAAATCCCGACTAGCGGGTAATGAGCAGTTCTTC
CASKSRLAGNEQFF
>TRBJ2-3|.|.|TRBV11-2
TGTGCCAGCAGCCCCCGAGCCGATACGCAGTATTTT
CASSPRADTQYF
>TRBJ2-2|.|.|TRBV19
TGTGCCAGTAGCAAAAGATGGACAGAAGACACCGGGGAGCTGTTTTTT
CASSKRWTEDTGELFF
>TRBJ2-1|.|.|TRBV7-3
TGTGCCAGCAGCTTAACCTGGCGGAGTGAGCAGTTCTTC
CASSLTWRSEQFF
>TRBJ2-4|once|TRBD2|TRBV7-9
TGTGCCAGCAGCACTAGCGGGGGCCAGGCCAAAAACATTCAGTACTTC
CASSTSGGQAKNIQYF
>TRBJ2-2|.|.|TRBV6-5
TGTGCCAGCAGCCCCGACAGGCAGTTGTTGTTTTTT
CASSPDRQLLFF
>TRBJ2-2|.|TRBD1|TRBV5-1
TGCGCCAGCAGCCGCGACGGGACAGGGAACACCGGGGAGCTGTTTTTT
CASSRDGTGNTGELFF
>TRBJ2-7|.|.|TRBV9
TGTGCCAGCAGCGTAGGGGGGGGGCCGAGCTCCTACGAGCAGTACTTC
CASSVGGGPSSYEQYF
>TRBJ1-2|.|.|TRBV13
TGTGCCAGCAGCTCCCTGGCTAGGATAGATAACTATGGCTACACCTTC
CASSSLARIDNYGYTF
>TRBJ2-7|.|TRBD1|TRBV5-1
TGCGCCAGCTCTACAGGGGGCTTCTCCTACGAGCAGTACTTC
CASSTGGFSYEQYF
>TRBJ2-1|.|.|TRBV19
TGTGCCAGTAGTATCAGACACTTATACAATGAGCAGTTCTTC
CASSIRHLYNEQFF
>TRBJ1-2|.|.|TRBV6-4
TGTGCCAGCAGTGATGGGAACAGGAAGGGGGGCTACACCTTC
CASSDGNRKGGYTF
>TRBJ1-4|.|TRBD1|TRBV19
TGTGCCAGTAGTGCAACCGGGACAGGGTACGAAAAACTGTTTTTT
CASSATGTGYEKLFF
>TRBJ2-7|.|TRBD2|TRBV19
TGTGCCAGTAGCCCGGGACTAGCGGGAGCGACCCCCTACGAGCAGTACTTC
CASSPGLAGATPYEQYF
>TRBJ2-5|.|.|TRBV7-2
TGTGCCAGCAGCCCGGGTGCCCAAGAGACCCAGTACTTC
CASSPGAQETQYF
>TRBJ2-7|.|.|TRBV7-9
TGTTCCAGCAGCCCGACAAGTATCTACGAGCAGTACTTC
CSSSPTSIYEQYF
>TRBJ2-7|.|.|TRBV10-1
TGCGCCAGCAGTGACTTGGGAGACGAGCAGTACTTC
CASSDLGDEQYF
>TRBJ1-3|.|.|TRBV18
TGTGCCAGCTCACCATCTAGACAGATTGGAAACACCATATATTTT
CASSPSRQIGNTIYF
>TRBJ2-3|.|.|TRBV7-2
TGTGCCAGCAGCTTTCAGACAGGCACAGATACGCAGTATTTT
CASSFQTGTDTQYF
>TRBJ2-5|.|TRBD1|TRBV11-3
TGTGCCAGCAGACCCAGGGGGCAAGAGACCCAGTACTTC
CASRPRGQETQYF
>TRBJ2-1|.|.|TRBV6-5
TGTGCCAGCAGGTGGACTTTCCAGAATGAGCAGTTCTTC
CASRWTFQNEQFF
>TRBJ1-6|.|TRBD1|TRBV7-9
TGTGCCAGCAGCTCAGTGGACAGGGGAATATCACCCCTCCACTTT
CASSSVDRGISPLHF
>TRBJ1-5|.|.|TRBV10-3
TGTGCCATCAGTGAGTCGGGCAGGGCGGAGCAGCCCCAGCATTTT
CAISESGRAEQPQHF
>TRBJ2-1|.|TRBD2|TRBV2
TGTGCCAGCAGTGAAACGGGGGGGCCTGGGGATGAGCAGTTCTTC
CASSETGGPGDEQFF
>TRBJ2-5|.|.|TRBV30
TGTGCCTGGAGCCGTGGGGGGACTTTAGAGACCCAGTACTTC
CAWSRGGTLETQYF
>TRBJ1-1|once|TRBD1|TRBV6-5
TGTGCCAGCAGTTACTCCAGGGGGCATACTGAAGCTTTCTTT
CASSYSRGHTEAFF
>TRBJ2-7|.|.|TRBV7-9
TGTGCCAGCAGCCCCGTGGCAGGGCCATCCTACGAGCAGTACTTC
CASSPVAGPSYEQYF
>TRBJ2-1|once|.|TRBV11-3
TGTGCCAGCAGCTCATCGGGGGTTTGGTACAATGAGCAGTTCTTC
CASSSSGVWYNEQFF
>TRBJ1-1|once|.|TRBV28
TGTGCCAGCAAGGTGAGGATGAACACTGAAGCTTTCTTT
CASKVRMNTEAFF
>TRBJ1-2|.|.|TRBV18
TGTGCCAGCTCACAGGACAGCAACTATGGCTACACCTTC
CASSQDSNYGYTF
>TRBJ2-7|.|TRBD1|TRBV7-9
TGTTCCATCGCCGGGACAGCAACCTACGAGCAGTACTTC
CSIAGTATYEQYF
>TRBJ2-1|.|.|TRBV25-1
TGTGCCAGCAGTCCTGGGGGGAATTACAATGAGCAGTTCTTC
CASSPGGNYNEQFF
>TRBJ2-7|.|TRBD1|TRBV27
TGTGCCAGCAGTCCTACCCGGACAGGGGGCGACGAGCAGTACTTC
CASSPTRTGGDEQYF
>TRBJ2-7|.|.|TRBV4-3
TGCGCCAGCAGCCAAGACAGGGGCTCCTACGAGCAGTACTTC
CASSQDRGSYEQYF
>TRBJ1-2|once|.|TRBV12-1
TGTGCCAGCAGCCCCCTTGAGTCCCGGGGTAACTATGGCTACACCTTC
CASSPLESRGNYGYTF